The T cell receptor (beta chain) described here comes from a study of control samples from healthy donors and cancer patients (dated by TCRdb to about 2020). To note about this clone: Its binding antigen is unknown. Base qualities are not recorded, but no much larger clone differs from it by a single base.

The V and J ends are trimmed by 5 bases and 10 bases, leaving 21 bases between them. From the cysteine up to the phenylalanine, the CDR3 has a length of 14 residues. Left in the record is the CDR3 DNA by itself, 42 bases read in frame from the first base. Per the germline V gene, MNHEY is the CDR1 and SVGEGT is the CDR2. Library prep was done by the immunoSEQ multiplex PCR assay. The table comes from immuneACCESS by way of TCRdb, which keeps in-frame sequences with V and J called. Part of the clones is missing from these tables; in studies checked, under half for an unresolved V gene and the rest for unknown reasons. Counted in this sample were approximately 24,000 clones; 75% to 85% of them appeared once. 23% of the sample belongs to the ten largest clones.

This receptor was obtained from a man in his 60s with colorectal cancer. Sequenced material: PBMCs. This chain joins TRBV6-2 or TRBV6-3 to TRBJ2-7; the D gene assignment is ambiguous. CDR3 reads: CASSTTLITGGQYF. The DNA sequence reads TGTGCCAGCAGTACAACTTTAATAACCGGCGGACAGTACTTC.